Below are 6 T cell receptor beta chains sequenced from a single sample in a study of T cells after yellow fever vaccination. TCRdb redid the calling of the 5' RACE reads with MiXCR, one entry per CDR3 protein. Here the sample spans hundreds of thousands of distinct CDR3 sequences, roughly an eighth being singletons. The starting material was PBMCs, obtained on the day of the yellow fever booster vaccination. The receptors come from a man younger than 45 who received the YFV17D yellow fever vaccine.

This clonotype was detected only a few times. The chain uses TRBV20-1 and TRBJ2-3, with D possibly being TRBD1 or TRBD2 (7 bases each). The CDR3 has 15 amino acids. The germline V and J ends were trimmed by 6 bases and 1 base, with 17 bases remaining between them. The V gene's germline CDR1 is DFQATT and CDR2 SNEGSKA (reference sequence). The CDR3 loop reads CSAKGAAGGTDTQYF. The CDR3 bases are TGCAGTGCGAAGGGGGCTGCGGGAGGCACAGATACGCAGTATTTT.

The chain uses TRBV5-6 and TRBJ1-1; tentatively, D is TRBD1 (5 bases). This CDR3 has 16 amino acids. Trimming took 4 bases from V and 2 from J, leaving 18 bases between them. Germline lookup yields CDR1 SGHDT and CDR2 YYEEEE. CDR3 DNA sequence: TGTGCCAGCAGCCTCGGGGACCTAGTATCCAACACTGAAGCTTTCTTT. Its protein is CASSLGDLVSNTEAFF. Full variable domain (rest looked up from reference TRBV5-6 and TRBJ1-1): DAGVTQSPTHLIKTRGQQVTLRCSPKSGHDTVSWYQQALGQGPQFIFQYYEEEERQRGNFPDRFSGHQFPNYSSELNVNALLLGDSALYLCASSLGDLVSNTEAFFGQGTRLTVV.

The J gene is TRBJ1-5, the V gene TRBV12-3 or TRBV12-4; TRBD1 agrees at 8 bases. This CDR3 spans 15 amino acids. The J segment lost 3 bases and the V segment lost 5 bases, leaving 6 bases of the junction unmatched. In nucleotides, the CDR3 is TGTGCCAGCAGTCCCCGGACAGGGCCCAATCAGCCCCAGCATTTT. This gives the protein CASSPRTGPNQPQHF.

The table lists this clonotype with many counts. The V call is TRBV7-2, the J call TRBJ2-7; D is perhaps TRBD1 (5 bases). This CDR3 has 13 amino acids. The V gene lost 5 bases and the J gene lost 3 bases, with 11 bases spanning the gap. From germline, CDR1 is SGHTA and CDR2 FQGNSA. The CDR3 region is CASSLTDSYEQYF. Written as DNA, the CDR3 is TGTGCCAGCAGCCTGACAGACAGCTACGAGCAGTACTTC.

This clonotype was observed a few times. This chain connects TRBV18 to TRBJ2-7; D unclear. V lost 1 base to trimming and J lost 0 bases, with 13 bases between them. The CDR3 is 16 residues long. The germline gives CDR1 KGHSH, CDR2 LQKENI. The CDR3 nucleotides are TGTGCCAGCTCACCACAAATTTCTGGGTCCTCCTACGAGCAGTACTTC. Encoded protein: CASSPQISGSSYEQYF.

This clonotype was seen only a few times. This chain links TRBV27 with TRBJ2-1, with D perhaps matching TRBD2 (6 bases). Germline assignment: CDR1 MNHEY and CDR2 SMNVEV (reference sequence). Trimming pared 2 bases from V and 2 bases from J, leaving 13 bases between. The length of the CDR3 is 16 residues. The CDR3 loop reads CASSLQGEAPYNEQFF. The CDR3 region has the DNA TGTGCCAGCAGTTTACAAGGGGAGGCCCCCTACAATGAGCAGTTCTTC.